This T cell receptor (beta chain) was documented in a study of T cells expressing NK-cell markers. Study details: Sorted T-cell subsets CD3+CD56+NKG2C+, CD3+CD56+NKG2C- and CD3+CD56-NKG2C+ were TCR beta-sequenced. Findings of the study overall: In a few donors, dominant clonotypes made up roughly 28.3-65% of CD3+CD56-NKG2C+ cells.

As concerns this clonotype: The antigen remains unidentified.

TCRdb re-called the 5' RACE reads and catalogs CDR3 proteins one per entry, DNA excluded. The sample totals more than 400,000 distinct CDR3 sequences; its top ten clones hold roughly 8%. CDR3 length: 15 amino acids. Germline lookup yields CDR1 SGHRS and CDR2 YFSETQ. The receptor was isolated from a woman between 18 and 70 years old in good health. Sequencing used blood T cells: a sorted CD56 or NKG2C T cell subset, CD4+ or CD8+ T cells, or bulk PBMC T cells (not recorded which). This chain uses TRBV5-1 with TRBJ2-2; the D call of TRBD1 rests on TCRdb alone, since no DNA is present to check it. The CDR3 here is CASSLGGEGTGELFF.